This entry lists 25 T cell receptor beta chains sequenced from one sample in a study of OX40 agonist ivuxolimab in advanced cancers. The assay was immunoSEQ multiplex PCR, and TCRdb's table has in-frame clones only and misses some. Here the sample spans fewer than 85,000 clones, 85% being singletons. This material consisted of CD4+ or CD8+ T cells sorted from blood, taken in a trial of the OX40 agonist ivuxolimab. The receptor set was obtained from an adult with an advanced solid tumor such as melanoma, head and neck, liver or kidney cancer.

The gene calls are TRBV11-2 and TRBJ2-2, with 8 bases aligning to TRBD1. The CDR3 runs to 13 residues. CDR1 is SGHAT, CDR2 FQNNGV, per germline. V lost 5 bases and J lost 5; bases outside the gene matches: 1. The CDR3 protein is CASSRDRTGELFF. CDR3 DNA: TGTGCCAGCAGCCGGGACAGGACCGGGGAGCTGTTTTTT.

In its sample, this clone was seen a few times. V and J are TRBV10-3 and TRBJ1-1, with D unresolved. This CDR3 has 15 amino acids. Trimming left V 1 base short and J 1 base short, with 10 bases between. The germline gives CDR1 ENHRY, CDR2 SYGVKD. CDR3 nucleotides: TGTGCCATCAGTGAGTACAGTGAGGGGAACACTGAAGCTTTCTTT. It codes for CAISEYSEGNTEAFF.

This clone was picked up one time. The chain joins TRBV14 to TRBJ2-1, with TRBD2 matching 8 bases. Germline lookup yields CDR1 SGHDN and CDR2 FVKESK. The length of the CDR3 is 16 residues. Germline trimming cut 4 bases from V and 0 bases from J; bases unmatched to any gene: 5. CDR3 region: CASSRYSGNSYNEQFF. The CDR3 coding sequence is TGTGCCAGCAGCCGATATAGCGGGAACTCCTACAATGAGCAGTTCTTC.

The chain is built from TRBV6-5 and TRBJ2-7; D is undetermined. The length of the CDR3 is 14 residues. Trimming pared 0 bases from V and 0 bases from J, leaving 6 bases between. The germline CDR1 and CDR2 sequences are MNHEY and SVGAGI. CDR3 sequence reads: CASSYSYSSYEQYF. The CDR3 nucleotides read TGTGCCAGCAGTTACTCGTACAGCTCCTACGAGCAGTACTTC.

This chain links TRBV30 with TRBJ1-2, with TRBD1 matching over 9 bases. The trim removed 3 bases at V and 8 bases at J, leaving 10 bases unmatched. CDR1 is GTSNPN, CDR2 SVGIG, per germline (reference sequence). This CDR3 has 14 amino acids. As DNA, the CDR3 is TGTGCCTGGAGCACGGGGACAGGGAGTTTGGGCTACACCTTC. It specifies CAWSTGTGSLGYTF.

This chain connects TRBV27 to TRBJ1-1, with a possible D match to TRBD1 (5 bases). Germline V lookup: CDR1 MNHEY, CDR2 SMNVEV (reference sequence). This CDR3 has 14 residues. The germline V and J ends were trimmed by 7 bases and 1 base, with 13 bases remaining between them. The CDR3 DNA follows: TGTGCCAGCAAGGCGGGGCCCGCGAACACTGAAGCTTTCTTT. Protein product: CASKAGPANTEAFF.

On this clone: Germline is not matched at one junction end, which may reflect a read error. The chain has TRBV11-3 and TRBJ2-5; possibly TRBD1 for D (6 bases). This CDR3 has 15 amino acids. CDR1 and CDR2 (germline): SGHNT, YENEEA. CDR3 sequence reads: CASSLASGHQGTQYF. In DNA form, the CDR3 reads TGTGCCAGCAGCTTAGCATCGGGACATCAAGGGACCCAGTACTTC.

The genes are TRBV29-1 and TRBJ1-1; D gene unclear. This CDR3 spans 13 amino acids. CDR1 SQVTM and CDR2 ANQGSEA come from the germline V gene. The V and J ends lost 0 bases and 1 base respectively, with 6 bases between them. The CDR3 DNA is TGCAGCGTTGAAGATTATCGGAACACTGAAGCTTTCTTT. This sequence encodes CSVEDYRNTEAFF.

The chain employs TRBV10-1 and TRBJ2-5; TRBD1 aligns across 8 bases. CDR1 and CDR2 from the germline V gene are WNHNN and SYGVQD (reference sequence). The CDR3 is 20 residues long. The V segment lost 6 bases and the J segment 5 bases; nucleotides outside the gene matches: 26. CDR3 bases: TGCGCCAGCAGGGAGGGGCCTTACAGGGGGTTGATAAGTATTCGGGAGACCCAGTACTTC. It is translated as CASREGPYRGLISIRETQYF.

This clone was seen only once. The chain couples TRBV11-2 to TRBJ1-5; 7 bases align to TRBD1. The CDR3 sequence is 14 residues long. From germline, CDR1 is SGHAT and CDR2 FQNNGV. V gave up 5 bases and J gave up 4 bases; unmatched junction bases: 5. CDR3 sequence reads: CASSTTGVNQPQHF. As DNA, the CDR3 is TGTGCCAGCAGCACCACAGGGGTAAATCAGCCCCAGCATTTT.

This clone appeared once. The V and J genes are TRBV29-1 and TRBJ1-1; TRBD1 matches 8 bases. The length of the CDR3 is 14 residues. Germline values: CDR1 SQVTM, CDR2 ANQGSEA. Trimming cost V 4 bases and J 8 bases; bases outside gene matches: 12. The CDR3 loop is CSVVGRTGGGEAFF. The CDR3 DNA is TGCAGCGTTGTGGGCCGTACAGGGGGGGGAGAAGCTTTCTTT.

V gene TRBV19 combines with J gene TRBJ1-6; TRBD1 might be the D (5 bases). Between the trimmed V and J ends, which lost 3 bases and 8 bases, there was a span of 14 bases. Germline V gene lookup returns CDR1 LNHDA and CDR2 SQIVND (reference sequence). This CDR3 is built from 15 residues. As DNA, the CDR3 is TGTGCCAGTAGTATTACGAGAGGGGATGATTCACCCCTCCACTTT. Its protein product is CASSITRGDDSPLHF.

The chain uses TRBV28 and TRBJ2-5; unclear D gene. CDR1 is MDHEN and CDR2 is SYDVKM in the germline V gene. This CDR3 is built from 19 residues. With 3 bases removed from V and 0 bases from J, the gap between germline ends came to 23 bases. The CDR3 reads CASSFPPYRTTLYQETQYF. The CDR3 nucleotides are TGTGCCAGCAGTTTCCCCCCCTACCGAACTACCTTGTACCAAGAGACCCAGTACTTC. Looking up the rest from reference TRBV28 and TRBJ2-5 gives the full variable domain: DVKVTQSSRYLVKRTGEKVFLECVQDMDHENMFWYRQDPGLGLRLIYFSYDVKMKEKGDIPEGYSVSREKKERFSLILESASTNQTSMYLCASSFPPYRTTLYQETQYFGPGTRLLVL.

This clone was observed a few times. The gene calls are TRBV6-1 and TRBJ1-1; 7 bases fit TRBD1. Per germline, CDR1 MNHNS and CDR2 SASEGT. After removal of 2 bases from V and 11 bases from J, the junction contained 8 bases not matched to a gene. The CDR3 is 13 residues long. The DNA of the CDR3 is TGTGCCAGCAGTGAATCAGGGGGAATAGAGGCTTTCTTT. This encodes CASSESGGIEAFF.

The genes are TRBV27 and TRBJ2-7, with a weak D call TRBD1 (5 bases). The CDR3 runs to 15 residues. V was clipped by 2 bases and J by 0 bases, with 11 bases between them. The germline gives CDR1 MNHEY, CDR2 SMNVEV (reference sequence). The CDR3: CASSLRRGSSYEQYF. For the CDR3, the DNA is TGTGCCAGCAGTTTACGAAGGGGAAGCTCCTACGAGCAGTACTTC.

This chain connects TRBV28 to TRBJ1-2; D not resolved. V lost 3 bases and J lost 4, with 12 bases in between. The CDR3 has 14 amino acids. From germline, CDR1 is MDHEN and CDR2 SYDVKM. The CDR3: CASSLSVEGYGYTF. In nucleotides, the CDR3 is TGTGCCAGCAGTTTGTCGGTCGAGGGCTATGGCTACACCTTC.

The chain has TRBV30 and TRBJ2-5; TRBD2 matches at 9 bases. Unmatched junction bases numbered 3, after V lost 5 bases and J lost 2 bases. The CDR3 extends over 13 amino acids. Germline V gene lookup returns CDR1 GTSNPN and CDR2 SVGIG (reference sequence). This CDR3 reads CAWVSGRQETQYF. The CDR3 DNA reads TGTGCCTGGGTTAGCGGGAGACAAGAGACCCAGTACTTC.

The chain joins TRBV2 to TRBJ2-7; 8 nucleotides match TRBD2. The CDR3 is made up of 16 amino acids. Germline CDR1 SNHLY, CDR2 FYNNEI. Trimming removed 4 bases from V and 3 bases from J; junction bases left unmatched: 11. CDR3 nucleotides: TGTGCCAGCAGTGCTAGCGGGTCGGGCAGGGACTACGAGCAGTACTTC. Encoded protein: CASSASGSGRDYEQYF.

In this sample, this clone turned up once. The rearrangement joins TRBV7-3 to TRBJ2-2; 8 nucleotides agree with TRBD1. Losses at the gene ends were 3 bases for V and 1 base for J; bases not matched to a gene: 4. The length of the CDR3 is 16 residues. CDR1 is SGHTA, CDR2 FQGTGA, per germline. The CDR3 bases are TGTGCCAGCAGCTTTTTAGGGACAGGGAACACCGGGGAGCTGTTTTTT. Protein: CASSFLGTGNTGELFF. The whole variable domain, remainder taken from reference TRBV7-3 and TRBJ2-2, is GAGVSQTPSNKVTEKGKYVELRCDPISGHTALYWYRQSLGQGPEFLIYFQGTGAADDSGLPNDRFFAVRPEGSVSTLKIQRTERGDSAVYLCASSFLGTGNTGELFFGEGSRLTVL.

CDR3 nucleotides: TGTGCCAGCAGCTTGGCGGGGTCTTTGTACGAGCAGTACTTC. It translates to CASSLAGSLYEQYF. The rearrangement links TRBV11-2 to TRBJ2-7; TRBD2 is a possible D gene (6 bases). Trimming removed 3 bases from V and 4 bases from J, with 13 bases in between. This CDR3 contains 14 residues. CDR1 is SGHAT and CDR2 is FQNNGV in the germline V gene.

This sequence joins TRBV5-1 and TRBJ2-1; a weak D match, TRBD1 (5 bases). CDR3 size: 15 residues. V lost 1 base and J 7 bases, leaving 15 bases between the germline ends. CDR1 is SGHRS and CDR2 is YFSETQ in the germline V gene. CDR3 amino acids: CASSLRAGNKNEQFF. The CDR3 nucleotides are TGCGCCAGCAGCTTGCGGGCAGGGAATAAAAATGAGCAGTTCTTC.

This clone was seen a few times. The chain joins TRBV10-1 to TRBJ2-6; 7 bases align to TRBD1. Looked up from germline, CDR1 is WNHNN and CDR2 is SYGVQD (reference sequence). The CDR3 is 15 amino acids. Trimming took 4 bases from V and 1 from J; bases not matched to a gene: 1. CDR3 coding DNA: TGCGCCAGCAGTGGACAGGGTTCTGGGGCCAACGTCCTGACTTTC. Amino acids: CASSGQGSGANVLTF.

This clone was counted once. V usage is TRBV5-5 and J usage is TRBJ1-4, with a tentative D call TRBD1 (6 bases). The germline gives CDR1 SGHKS, CDR2 YYEKEE (reference sequence). V was shortened by 4 bases and J by 1 base, with 14 bases between the two germline ends. CDR3 length: 16 residues. DNA for the CDR3: TGTGCCAGCAGCGGTACAGGGATTGTAACTAATGAAAAACTGTTTTTT. Its translation is CASSGTGIVTNEKLFF. Complete variable domain (other parts from reference TRBV5-5 and TRBJ1-4): DAGVTQSPTHLIKTRGQQVTLRCSPISGHKSVSWYQQVLGQGPQFIFQYYEKEERGRGNFPDRFSARQFPNYSSELNVNALLLGDSALYLCASSGTGIVTNEKLFFGSGTQLSVL.

This clone was seen just once. The chain uses TRBV6-1 and TRBJ1-1, with D tentatively TRBD1 (6 bases). CDR1 and CDR2 (germline): MNHNS, SASEGT. V was shortened by 6 bases and J by 2 bases, with 10 bases between the two germline ends. The CDR3 length is 13 residues. CDR3 loop: CASSQTGNTEAFF. CDR3 nucleotides: TGTGCCAGCAGCCAGACAGGCAACACTGAAGCTTTCTTT.

This sequence joins TRBV6-5 and TRBJ2-5; 8 bases match TRBD1. Germline CDR1 is MNHEY and CDR2 is SVGAGI. Trimming at V came to 5 bases and at J to 5 bases, leaving 7 bases not matched to a gene. This CDR3 comprises 14 residues. The CDR3 bases are TGTGCCAGCAGTCCGCGGACAGGGCGGGAGACCCAGTACTTC. It yields the protein CASSPRTGRETQYF.